This T cell receptor (beta chain) was recovered during a study of tissue T cells after allogeneic stem cell transplantation. Points from the study as a whole: Few T cell clones were shared across patients, but motif clusters showed tissue-specific shared signatures. Tissue-detected TCR repertoire was only partly captured by blood and spleen T cells.

Sequencing was performed with immunoSEQ multiplex PCR; in TCRdb, only in-frame clones are kept and a portion is missing. The sample records about 20,000 clones, roughly two thirds being singletons. Only a few counts were recorded for this clone. Its target is not known. Each gene name is a mouse one. Sequenced: spleen. The sequence derives from a female BALB/c mouse in good health. For this strain, the MHC haplotype corresponds to H2-d.

The CDR3 protein is CASSQGLGDYEQYF. The covered CDR3 bases are TGTGCCAGCAGCCAAGGACTGGGGGACTATGAACAGTAC. V usage is TRBV5 and J usage is TRBJ2-7, with TRBD2 matching 9 bases. The CDR3 is cut off 1 residue early in the read; its end comes from the germline J gene. CDR3 length: 14 amino acids. The V segment lost 1 base and the J segment 3 bases; nucleotides outside the gene matches: 1. The germline V gene has CDR1 LGHNA and CDR2 YNLKQL (reference sequence).